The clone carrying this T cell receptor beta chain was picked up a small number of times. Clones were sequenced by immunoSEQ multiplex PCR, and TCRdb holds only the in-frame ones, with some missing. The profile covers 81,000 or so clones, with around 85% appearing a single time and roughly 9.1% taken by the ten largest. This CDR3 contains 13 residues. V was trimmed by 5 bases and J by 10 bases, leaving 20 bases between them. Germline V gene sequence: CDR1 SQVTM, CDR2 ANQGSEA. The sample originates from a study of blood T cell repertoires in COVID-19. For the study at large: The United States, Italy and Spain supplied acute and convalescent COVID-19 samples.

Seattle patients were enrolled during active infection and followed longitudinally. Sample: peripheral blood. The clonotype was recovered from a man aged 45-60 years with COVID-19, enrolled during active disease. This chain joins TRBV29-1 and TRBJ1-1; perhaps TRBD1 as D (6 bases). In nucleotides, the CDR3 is TGCAGCGTTCTGAGAGGGGGTATTGGTGGAGCTTTCTTT. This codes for CSVLRGGIGGAFF.